Reported below is one T cell receptor beta chain. As yet, its antigen is unknown. This sample is drawn from a study of blood T cells in healthy people across ages. Background on the study: Capture via template switching afforded approximately one barcoded beta molecule per two T cells.

Whole-study findings and limits: Unknown donor CMV status possibly confounded expanded clonotype changes.

The authors ran a second PCR of about 7 to 11 cycles using a sample-barcoded 5' primer and a J-beta primer mix. A 12-random-nucleotide template-switch adaptor tagged each cDNA molecule. TCRdb reanalysed the 5' RACE reads using MiXCR and keeps one entry per CDR3 protein. Among about 810,000 distinct CDR3 sequences, 30% to 45% were seen once, and the ten largest hold roughly 13%. After removal of 4 bases from V and 11 bases from J, the junction contained 11 bases not matched to a gene. CDR3 length: 14 residues. Looked up from germline, CDR1 is SGHDN and CDR2 is FVKESK. The rearrangement links TRBV14 to TRBJ1-1, with TRBD1 identical over 9 bases. This clonotype was sampled from a man aged 18 to 30 in good health. The sample taken for sequencing was blood. The CDR3 region is CASSPRTGDAWAFF. Here the CDR3 DNA reads TGTGCCAGCAGCCCCCGGACAGGGGACGCATGGGCTTTCTTT.